One T cell receptor beta chain is described in this entry. The sample comes from a study of cytomegalovirus exposure and HLA in healthy donors. The CDR3 totals 13 residues. V shed 3 bases and J shed 4 bases, with 12 bases lying between them. Germline CDR1 is SQVTM and CDR2 is ANQGSEA. PCR was performed using 60 Vbeta and 13 Jbeta primers. Measured with immunoSEQ multiplex PCR; TCRdb has only the in-frame clones, and not every one. The data hold 65,000 to 100,000 clones, with 70% to 80% observed a single time. V and J are TRBV29-1 and TRBJ1-2; no definite D call. Source material: PBMCs. The TCR originated in a woman in her thirties or forties in good health and CMV-seropositive. The CDR3 sequence: CSVEGSPIYGYTF. CDR3 DNA: TGCAGCGTTGAGGGCAGTCCGATCTATGGCTACACCTTC.